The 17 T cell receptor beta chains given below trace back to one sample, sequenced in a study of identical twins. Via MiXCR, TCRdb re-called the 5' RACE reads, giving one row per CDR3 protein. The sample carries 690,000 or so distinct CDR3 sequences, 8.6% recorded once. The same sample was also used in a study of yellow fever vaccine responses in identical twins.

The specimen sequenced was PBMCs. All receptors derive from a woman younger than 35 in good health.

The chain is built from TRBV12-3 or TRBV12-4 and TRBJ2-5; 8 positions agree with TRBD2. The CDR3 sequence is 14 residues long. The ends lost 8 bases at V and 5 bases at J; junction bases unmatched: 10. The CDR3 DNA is TGTGCCAGCGAGGGGCCGGGAGGGACCGAGACCCAGTACTTC. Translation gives CASEGPGGTETQYF.

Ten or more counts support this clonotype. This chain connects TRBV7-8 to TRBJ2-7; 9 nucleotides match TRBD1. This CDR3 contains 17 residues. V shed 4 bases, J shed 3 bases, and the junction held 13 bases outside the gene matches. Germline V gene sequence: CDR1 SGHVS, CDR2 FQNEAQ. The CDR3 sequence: CASSWSRDRDLGYEQYF. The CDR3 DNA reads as TGTGCCAGCAGCTGGTCCCGGGACAGGGATCTTGGCTACGAGCAGTACTTC.

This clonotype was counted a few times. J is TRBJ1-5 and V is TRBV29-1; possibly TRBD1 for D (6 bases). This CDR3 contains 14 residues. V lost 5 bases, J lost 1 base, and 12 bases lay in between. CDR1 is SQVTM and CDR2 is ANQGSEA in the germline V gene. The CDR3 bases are TGCAGCGTTCTCCCACAGGGAAGCAATCAGCCCCAGCATTTT. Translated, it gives CSVLPQGSNQPQHF.

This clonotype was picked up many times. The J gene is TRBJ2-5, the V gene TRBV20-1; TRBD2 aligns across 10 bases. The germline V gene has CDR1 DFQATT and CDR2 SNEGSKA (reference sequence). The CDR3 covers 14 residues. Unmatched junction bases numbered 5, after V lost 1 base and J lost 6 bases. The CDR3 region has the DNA TGCAGTGCTAGAGCTAGCGGGAGATCGCAGACCCAGTACTTC. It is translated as CSARASGRSQTQYF.

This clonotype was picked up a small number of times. The DNA for the CDR3 is TGTGCCACCACTCCAGGCAGGGCCGATACGCAGTATTTT. This translates into CATTPGRADTQYF. The chain has TRBV15 and TRBJ2-3; D possibly corresponds to TRBD1 (5 bases). This CDR3 is built from 13 residues. V was trimmed by 7 bases and J by 6 bases, leaving 14 bases between them. Looked up from germline, CDR1 is LNHNV and CDR2 is YYDKDF (reference sequence).

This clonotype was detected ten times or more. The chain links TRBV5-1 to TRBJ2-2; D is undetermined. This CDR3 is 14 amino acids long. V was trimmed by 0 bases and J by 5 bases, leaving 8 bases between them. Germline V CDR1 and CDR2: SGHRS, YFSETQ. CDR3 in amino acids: CASSLDSQTGELFF. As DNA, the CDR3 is TGCGCCAGCAGCTTGGACAGCCAAACCGGGGAGCTGTTTTTT.

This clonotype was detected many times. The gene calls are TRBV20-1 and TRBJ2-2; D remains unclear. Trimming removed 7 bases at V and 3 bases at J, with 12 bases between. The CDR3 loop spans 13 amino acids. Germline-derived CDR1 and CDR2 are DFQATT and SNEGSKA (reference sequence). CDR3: CSVNPPDTGELFF. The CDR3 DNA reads TGCAGTGTTAACCCTCCGGACACCGGGGAGCTGTTTTTT.

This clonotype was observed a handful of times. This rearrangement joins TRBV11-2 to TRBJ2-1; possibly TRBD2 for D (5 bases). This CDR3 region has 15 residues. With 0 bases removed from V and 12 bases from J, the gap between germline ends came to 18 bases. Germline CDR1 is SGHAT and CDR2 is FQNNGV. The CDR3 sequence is CASSLDRGRSAPQFF. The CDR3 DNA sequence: TGTGCCAGCAGCTTAGACCGGGGTCGGTCAGCTCCGCAGTTCTTC. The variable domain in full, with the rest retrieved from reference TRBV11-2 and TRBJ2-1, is EAGVAQSPRYKIIEKRQSVAFWCNPISGHATLYWYQQILGQGPKLLIQFQNNGVVDDSQLPKDRFSAERLKGVDSTLKIQPAKLEDSAVYLCASSLDRGRSAPQFFGPGTRLTVL.

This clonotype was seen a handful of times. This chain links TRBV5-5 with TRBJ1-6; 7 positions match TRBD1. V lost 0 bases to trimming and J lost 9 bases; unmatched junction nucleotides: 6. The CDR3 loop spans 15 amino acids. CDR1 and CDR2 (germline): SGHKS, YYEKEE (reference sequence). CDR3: CASSLEQGGGSPLHF. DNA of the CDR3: TGTGCCAGCAGCTTGGAGCAGGGGGGAGGTTCACCCCTCCACTTT.

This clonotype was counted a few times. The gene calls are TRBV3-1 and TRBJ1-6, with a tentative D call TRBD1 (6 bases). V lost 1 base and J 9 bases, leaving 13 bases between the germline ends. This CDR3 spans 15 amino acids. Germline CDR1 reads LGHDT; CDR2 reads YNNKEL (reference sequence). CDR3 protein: CASSQAYGGRSPLHF. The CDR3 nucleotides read TGTGCCAGCAGCCAAGCTTACGGGGGGCGTTCACCCCTCCACTTT.

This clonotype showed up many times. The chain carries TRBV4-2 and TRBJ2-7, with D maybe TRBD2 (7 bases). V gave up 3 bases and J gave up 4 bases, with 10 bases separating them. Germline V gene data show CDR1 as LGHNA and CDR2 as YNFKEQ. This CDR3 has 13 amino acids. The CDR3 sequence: CASSQEGGYEQYF. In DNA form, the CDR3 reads TGTGCCAGCAGCCAGGAGGGGGGGTACGAGCAGTACTTC.

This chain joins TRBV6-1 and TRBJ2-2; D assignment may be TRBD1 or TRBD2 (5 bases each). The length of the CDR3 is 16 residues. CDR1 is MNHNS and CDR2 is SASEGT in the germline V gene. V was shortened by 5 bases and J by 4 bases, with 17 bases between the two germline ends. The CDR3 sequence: CASSIRGSRGTGELFF. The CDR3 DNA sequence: TGTGCCAGCAGTATAAGGGGATCCCGGGGCACCGGGGAGCTGTTTTTT.

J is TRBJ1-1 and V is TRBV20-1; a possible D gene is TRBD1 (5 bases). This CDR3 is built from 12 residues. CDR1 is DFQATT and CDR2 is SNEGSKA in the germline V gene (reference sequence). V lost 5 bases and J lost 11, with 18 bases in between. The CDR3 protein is CSALSTSREAFF. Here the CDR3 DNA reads TGCAGTGCTCTCTCGACTTCCAGGGAGGCTTTCTTT.

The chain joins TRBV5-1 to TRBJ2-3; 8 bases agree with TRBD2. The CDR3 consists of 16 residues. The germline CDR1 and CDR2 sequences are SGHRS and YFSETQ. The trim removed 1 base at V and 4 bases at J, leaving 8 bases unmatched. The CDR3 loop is CASSLKVGTRADTQYF. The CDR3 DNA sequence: TGCGCCAGCAGCTTGAAAGTCGGGACTAGAGCAGATACGCAGTATTTT.

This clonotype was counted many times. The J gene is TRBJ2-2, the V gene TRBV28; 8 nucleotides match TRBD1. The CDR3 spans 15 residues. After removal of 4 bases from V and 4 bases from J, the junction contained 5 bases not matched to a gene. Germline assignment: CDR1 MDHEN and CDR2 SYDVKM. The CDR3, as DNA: TGTGCCAGCAGTTGGACAGGGAAGGGCACCGGGGAGCTGTTTTTT. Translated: CASSWTGKGTGELFF.

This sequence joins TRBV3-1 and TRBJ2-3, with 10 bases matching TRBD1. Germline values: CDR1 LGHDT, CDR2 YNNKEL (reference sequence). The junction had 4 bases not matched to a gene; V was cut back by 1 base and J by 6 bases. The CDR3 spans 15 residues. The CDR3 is CASSQGQGARDTQYF. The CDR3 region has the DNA TGTGCCAGCAGCCAAGGACAGGGGGCGCGGGATACGCAGTATTTT.

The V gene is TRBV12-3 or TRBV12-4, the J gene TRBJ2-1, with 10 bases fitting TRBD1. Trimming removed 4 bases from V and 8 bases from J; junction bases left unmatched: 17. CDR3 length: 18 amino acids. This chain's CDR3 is CASSSHSRPGQGPDEQFF. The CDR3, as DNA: TGTGCCAGCAGTTCACACTCCCGGCCGGGACAGGGGCCCGATGAGCAGTTCTTC.